Presented here are 25 T cell receptor beta chains from one specimen sequenced in a study of regulatory T cells in long-lasting Graves disease. Investigators prepared the TCR beta libraries by applying iRepertoire HTBI primers and Arm-PCR of CDR3 regions. TCRdb reanalysed the multiplex PCR reads using MiXCR and keeps one entry per CDR3 protein. Among about 520,000 distinct CDR3 sequences, about 12% were seen once, and the ten largest hold 7.5% to 9%. The time point denotes: newly diagnosed GD, antithyroid drugs for less than 3 months. RNA extracted from PBMCs served as the sequencing template. The same sample was also used in a study of T cells in Graves' hyperthyroidism and ophthalmopathy.

This specimen was peripheral blood mononuclear cells (PBMCs), taken at new diagnosis, from a patient treated with antithyroid drugs. The receptors were gathered from a woman younger than 45 with Graves disease.

This clonotype was seen ten or more times. The rearrangement joins TRBV4-1 to TRBJ2-7, with 7 bases aligning to TRBD1. V lost 4 bases to trimming and J lost 0 bases; unmatched junction nucleotides: 6. The CDR3 runs 15 residues. Germline values: CDR1 MGHRA, CDR2 YSYEKL. The DNA for the CDR3 is TGCGCCAGCAGCCGAGGGGGCCCTAGCTCCTACGAGCAGTACTTC. Translated: CASSRGGPSSYEQYF.

This clonotype was seen repeatedly, ten times or more. The gene calls are TRBV18 and TRBJ1-1; TRBD1 matches 9 bases. CDR1 and CDR2 (germline): KGHSH, LQKENI. The CDR3 consists of 13 residues. V was clipped by 8 bases and J by 4 bases; unmatched bases: 5. DNA of the CDR3: TGTGCCAGCGGGACAGGGATAGGCACTGAAGCTTTCTTT. This codes for CASGTGIGTEAFF.

The chain recombines TRBV5-8 with TRBJ2-7; 7 nucleotides match TRBD1. Germline V lookup: CDR1 SGHTS, CDR2 YDEGEE. The CDR3 runs 15 residues. With V trimmed by 0 bases and J by 4 bases, 7 bases remained unmatched. The DNA of the CDR3 is TGTGCCAGCAGCTTGGGGGGGACAGAGGCTTACGAGCAGTACTTC. It encodes CASSLGGTEAYEQYF.

This clonotype was seen many times. The chain combines TRBV10-3 with TRBJ2-3, with D unclear. This CDR3 comprises 14 residues. Germline V lookup: CDR1 ENHRY, CDR2 SYGVKD. V shed 4 bases and J shed 0 bases, with 8 bases lying between them. The CDR3 spells CAISGGTSTDTQYF. The CDR3 coding sequence is TGTGCCATCAGTGGAGGAACTAGCACAGATACGCAGTATTTT.

Many counts were recorded for this clonotype. The V gene is TRBV2, the J gene TRBJ2-7, with 8 positions matching TRBD2. The CDR3 extends over 14 amino acids. Germline V gene lookup returns CDR1 SNHLY and CDR2 FYNNEI. V lost 3 bases and J lost 3; bases outside the gene matches: 4. Written as DNA, the CDR3 is TGTGCCAGCAGTGATGGACTAGCCTTCTACGAGCAGTACTTC. Translating it yields CASSDGLAFYEQYF.

This clonotype was counted a few times. V is TRBV29-1 and J is TRBJ1-1; 9 bases are a match to TRBD1. Germline values: CDR1 SQVTM, CDR2 ANQGSEA. V shed 4 bases, J shed 7 bases, and the junction held 7 bases outside the gene matches. CDR3 size: 13 residues. CDR3 loop: CSVAPTGGSEAFF. The DNA of the CDR3 is TGCAGCGTTGCCCCGACAGGGGGTAGTGAAGCTTTCTTT.

The V and J genes are TRBV19 and TRBJ1-5; D is perhaps TRBD1 (5 bases). CDR3 length: 16 residues. Germline V gives CDR1 LNHDA, CDR2 SQIVND (reference sequence). V was pared by 4 bases and J by 2 bases, with 15 bases between. CDR3 sequence reads: CASSTPGGDGNQPQHF. In DNA, the CDR3 is TGTGCCAGTAGTACCCCTGGAGGGGATGGCAATCAGCCCCAGCATTTT.

This clonotype was counted ten times or more. This rearrangement joins TRBV27 to TRBJ1-4; 8 bases match TRBD1. The CDR3 spans 14 residues. V was pared by 3 bases and J by 7 bases, with 4 bases of the junction left unmatched. Germline CDR1 reads MNHEY; CDR2 reads SMNVEV (reference sequence). The chain's CDR3 is CASSLTGVGEKLFF. DNA of the CDR3: TGTGCCAGCAGTTTGACAGGGGTTGGTGAAAAACTGTTTTTT.

This clonotype has just a few counts. This chain links TRBV19 with TRBJ1-5, with a tentative D call TRBD1 (6 bases). CDR1 and CDR2 from the germline V gene are LNHDA and SQIVND (reference sequence). Trimming took off 4 bases at V and 6 bases at J, with 16 bases between the two ends. The CDR3 runs 15 residues. The CDR3 spells CASSTQGRGLQPQHF. For the CDR3, the DNA is TGTGCCAGTAGTACACAGGGAAGGGGACTTCAGCCCCAGCATTTT.

This clonotype occurred many times. The rearrangement joins TRBV7-9 to TRBJ2-5, with unresolved D. This CDR3 has 12 amino acids. V was shortened by 4 bases and J by 5 bases, with 8 bases between the two germline ends. Looked up from germline, CDR1 is SEHNR and CDR2 is FQNEAQ (reference sequence). CDR3 sequence (DNA): TGTGCCAGCAGCTCCGAGCAGGAGACCCAGTACTTC. Its protein product is CASSSEQETQYF.

At least ten counts were recorded for this clonotype. The chain recombines TRBV2 with TRBJ2-7; D is unresolved. Looked up from germline, CDR1 is SNHLY and CDR2 is FYNNEI. The CDR3 is 15 residues long. Trimming pared 4 bases from V and 0 bases from J, leaving 13 bases between. The CDR3 region is CASSGTATYSYEQYF. The CDR3 nucleotides read TGTGCCAGCAGTGGGACGGCGACGTACTCCTACGAGCAGTACTTC.

This clonotype was counted at least ten times. The chain recombines TRBV20-1 with TRBJ1-5, with D possibly matching TRBD1 (5 bases). Germline CDR1 reads DFQATT; CDR2 reads SNEGSKA (reference sequence). This CDR3 has 14 residues. V lost 6 bases to trimming and J lost 9 bases, with 21 bases between them. The CDR3, as DNA: TGCAGTGCCAGTCAGGGCAGGGACGGATGGCCCCAGCATTTT. Protein: CSASQGRDGWPQHF.

As to this clonotype: This likely came from a read error, as a far larger clone is one base away. This rearrangement joins TRBV2 to TRBJ2-2, with D maybe TRBD1 (9 bases). The CDR3 runs 16 residues. Germline CDR1 is SNHLY and CDR2 is FYNNEI. Here the CDR3 reads CASSDRGGLAGGGLFF. The CDR3 DNA is TGTGCCAGTTCGGACAGGGGAGGACTAGCCGGCGGGGGGCTGTTTTTT.

This clonotype has at least ten counts. The rearrangement links TRBV7-3 to TRBJ2-3; 13 bases are shared with TRBD2. With V trimmed by 3 bases and J by 5 bases, 8 bases remained unmatched. This CDR3 is 17 amino acids long. CDR1 is SGHTA and CDR2 is FQGTGA in the germline V gene. The CDR3 here is CASSFGLAGDIGDTQYF. The DNA for the CDR3 is TGTGCCAGCAGCTTCGGACTAGCGGGGGACATTGGAGATACGCAGTATTTT.

This clonotype showed up just a few times. A much larger clonotype is one base distant, so this may be a read error. The gene calls are TRBV30 and TRBJ1-2; TRBD1 might be the D (5 bases). This CDR3 is built from 14 residues. V was shortened by 0 bases and J by 4 bases, with 12 bases between the two germline ends. CDR1 GTSNPN and CDR2 SVGIG come from the germline V gene (reference sequence). The CDR3 reads CAWSVSSDSYGYTF. The CDR3 DNA follows: TGTGCCTGGAGTGTAAGTAGTGACAGCTATGGCTACACCTTC.

This clonotype showed up just a few times. The V call is TRBV6-5, the J call TRBJ2-1; 9 bases line up with TRBD2. This CDR3 spans 17 amino acids. Trimming cost V 2 bases and J 10 bases; bases outside gene matches: 15. Germline CDR1 MNHEY, CDR2 SVGAGI. This CDR3 reads CASSYAEPGLAGDEQFF. In DNA, the CDR3 is TGTGCCAGCAGTTACGCGGAACCGGGACTAGCCGGAGACGAGCAGTTCTTC.

The chain uses TRBV28 and TRBJ1-2; D is uncertain. V was clipped by 3 bases and J by 6 bases, with 14 bases between them. Germline V gene lookup returns CDR1 MDHEN and CDR2 SYDVKM. The length of the CDR3 is 14 residues. The CDR3 here is CASSFQRGRNGYTF. CDR3 sequence (DNA): TGTGCCAGCAGTTTTCAACGGGGTAGGAATGGCTACACCTTC.

This chain connects TRBV30 to TRBJ2-1; 12 bases line up with TRBD2. With 2 bases clipped from V and 3 bases from J, the junction kept 14 bases outside the gene matches. The CDR3 length is 19 residues. Germline V lookup: CDR1 GTSNPN, CDR2 SVGIG (reference sequence). The CDR3 coding sequence is TGTGCCTGGAGTCCATCAACCGGGACTAGCGGGCACCTCTACAATGAGCAGTTCTTC. It translates to CAWSPSTGTSGHLYNEQFF.

This clonotype was observed many times. V usage is TRBV7-9 and J usage is TRBJ2-5, with no clear D. Deletions cut 1 base from V and 4 bases from J, with 16 bases between. This CDR3 contains 16 residues. CDR1 is SEHNR and CDR2 is FQNEAQ in the germline V gene (reference sequence). The CDR3 DNA reads as TGTGCCAGCAGCTTAGGAGGCTCCAGGTCTTTAGAGACCCAGTACTTC. It yields the protein CASSLGGSRSLETQYF.

This clonotype was counted many times. Here the CDR3 reads CASSPTPERFVTEAFF. For the CDR3, the DNA is TGCGCCAGCAGCCCCACGCCGGAGAGGTTTGTCACTGAAGCTTTCTTT. The chain links TRBV5-1 to TRBJ1-1; unclear D gene. In germline, CDR1 is SGHRS, CDR2 YFSETQ. The V gene lost 4 bases and the J gene lost 4 bases, with 20 bases spanning the gap. CDR3 length equals 16 residues.

This clonotype was recorded many times. The chain carries TRBV7-9 and TRBJ1-1; 8 bases map to TRBD1. Germline CDR1 SEHNR, CDR2 FQNEAQ (reference sequence). V shed 5 bases and J 2 bases; nucleotides not matched to a gene: 10. The CDR3 is 16 amino acids. CDR3 region: CASSPGQGSENTEAFF. For the CDR3, the DNA is TGTGCCAGCAGCCCAGGACAGGGATCGGAAAACACTGAAGCTTTCTTT.

This clonotype was counted at least ten times. V gene TRBV11-2 combines with J gene TRBJ2-3, with a possible D match to TRBD1 (6 bases). The germline CDR1 and CDR2 sequences are SGHAT and FQNNGV. Trimming removed 2 bases from V and 1 base from J, with 22 bases in between. This CDR3 contains 19 residues. CDR3 residues: CASSLHVRTGPQGTDTQYF. The CDR3, as DNA: TGTGCCAGCAGCTTACACGTCAGAACAGGGCCCCAGGGCACAGATACGCAGTATTTT.

At least ten counts were recorded for this clonotype. This rearrangement joins TRBV12-3 or TRBV12-4 to TRBJ1-4; D possibly corresponds to TRBD1 (6 bases). Trimming removed 4 bases at V and 0 bases at J, with 21 bases between. This CDR3 is built from 19 residues. CDR3 DNA: TGTGCCAGCAGTTCACCACTACAGGGAACTAGAGCAACTAATGAAAAACTGTTTTTT. It translates to CASSSPLQGTRATNEKLFF.

This clonotype occurred many times. This chain links TRBV18 with TRBJ1-1, with D hard to call. The CDR3 sequence is 13 residues long. Germline CDR1 KGHSH, CDR2 LQKENI. Trimming removed 8 bases at V and 0 bases at J, with 10 bases between. CDR3 sequence reads: CASSAGVNTEAFF. CDR3 DNA sequence: TGTGCCAGCAGTGCGGGAGTGAACACTGAAGCTTTCTTT.

This clonotype was seen many times. The rearrangement links TRBV5-1 to TRBJ2-3; D gene ambiguous. Germline CDR1 and CDR2: SGHRS and YFSETQ. The CDR3 totals 15 residues. Trimming pared 3 bases from V and 3 bases from J, leaving 14 bases between. CDR3 DNA: TGCGCCAGCAGCTCAGTAGGAGCCGAGACAGATACGCAGTATTTT. This codes for CASSSVGAETDTQYF. Complete variable domain (other parts from reference TRBV5-1 and TRBJ2-3): KAGVTQTPRYLIKTRGQQVTLSCSPISGHRSVSWYQQTPGQGLQFLFEYFSETQRNKGNFPGRFSGRQFSNSRSEMNVSTLELGDSALYLCASSSVGAETDTQYFGPGTRLTVL.